The clone carrying this T cell receptor beta chain was seen a few times. This sample stems from a study of early T cells in non-severe SARS-CoV-2 infection. Study-level information: Chains were not paired, and sequencing was done on bulk RNA from unsorted whole blood.

The CDR3 spans 13 residues. Germline V gene sequence: CDR1 MNHEY, CDR2 SVGEGT. Trimming removed 11 bases from V and 4 bases from J; junction bases left unmatched: 8. Unique molecular identifiers were added to individual cDNA molecules. TCRdb re-called the 5' RACE reads through MiXCR, storing one row per CDR3 protein. The table records 90,000 to 120,000 distinct CDR3 sequences, 11% of them present only once. The rearrangement links TRBV6-2 or TRBV6-3 to TRBJ2-5; TRBD1 matches 9 bases. The sample was whole blood. The source of this sequence is an adult who was a healthcare worker with PCR-confirmed SARS-CoV-2 infection or an uninfected control (not recorded which). The CDR3 nucleotides are TGTGCCCACAGGGGGCCAGGTCGAGAGACCCAGTACTTC. Its translation: CAHRGPGRETQYF.